Presented here are 25 T cell receptor beta chains from one specimen sequenced in a study of cytomegalovirus exposure and HLA in healthy donors. Use of 60 Vbeta and 13 Jbeta primers characterized the PCR. Profiling relied on immunoSEQ multiplex PCR, and the TCRdb table lists in-frame clones only, not all of them. The sample records 120,000 to 150,000 clones, roughly 87% being singletons. Sequencing was performed on PBMCs. Every receptor here comes from a man aged 25-40 years in good health and CMV-seropositive.

CDR3 protein: CAWSEASGIVQGGFF. CDR3 coding DNA: TGTGCCTGGAGTGAAGCTTCGGGAATTGTACAGGGTGGGTTCTTC. The chain employs TRBV30 and TRBJ2-1; D is possibly TRBD1 (6 bases). Germline assignment: CDR1 GTSNPN and CDR2 SVGIG (reference sequence). Trimming removed 1 base at V and 15 bases at J, with 25 bases between. The CDR3 consists of 15 residues.

The V gene is TRBV5-6, the J gene TRBJ2-6; the D gene is possibly TRBD2 (7 bases). Trimming removed 3 bases from V and 6 bases from J, with 16 bases in between. The CDR3 runs to 16 residues. Germline V gene sequence: CDR1 SGHDT, CDR2 YYEEEE. The CDR3 DNA reads TGTGCCAGCAGCTATCCACGGGGGGCCGAGGCCAACGTCCTGACTTTC. Translated, it gives CASSYPRGAEANVLTF.

The CDR3 here is CASSLIAGGQPQHF. The CDR3 nucleotides read TGCGCCAGCAGCTTGATTGCGGGCGGTCAGCCCCAGCATTTT. The chain links TRBV5-1 to TRBJ1-5, with D unresolved. V was clipped by 1 base and J by 6 bases, with 11 bases between them. CDR3 size: 14 residues. CDR1 is SGHRS and CDR2 is YFSETQ in the germline V gene.

The V call is TRBV30, the J call TRBJ1-2; 8 bases align to TRBD1. V was clipped by 3 bases and J by 7 bases; unmatched bases: 4. Germline V lookup: CDR1 GTSNPN, CDR2 SVGIG (reference sequence). CDR3 length: 12 amino acids. The CDR3 spells CAWRQGAFGYTF. Written as DNA, the CDR3 is TGTGCCTGGAGGCAGGGGGCATTTGGCTACACCTTC. The whole variable domain, filled in from reference TRBV30 and TRBJ1-2, reads SQTIHQWPATLVQPVGSPLSLECTVEGTSNPNLYWYRQAAGRGLQLLFYSVGIGQISSEVPQNLSASRPQDRQFILSSKKLLLSDSGFYLCAWRQGAFGYTFGSGTRLTVV.

This chain uses TRBV2 with TRBJ2-3; TRBD1 is a possible D gene (5 bases). This CDR3 region has 14 residues. Germline values: CDR1 SNHLY, CDR2 FYNNEI. V was shortened by 2 bases and J by 2 bases, with 8 bases between the two germline ends. CDR3 sequence reads: CASSEQGLTDTQYF. In DNA, the CDR3 is TGTGCCAGCAGTGAACAGGGTCTCACAGATACGCAGTATTTT.

CDR3 sequence (DNA): TGTGCCAGCAGTGAGGCCTATGGGGGGGAAGCTTTCTTT. It encodes CASSEAYGGEAFF. This chain joins TRBV2 and TRBJ1-1, with D perhaps matching TRBD1 (5 bases). This CDR3 has 13 residues. Germline V gene data show CDR1 as SNHLY and CDR2 as FYNNEI. V lost 3 bases and J 8 bases, leaving 13 bases between the germline ends.

The V call is TRBV30, the J call TRBJ2-3; D perhaps matches TRBD2 (6 bases). CDR3 length: 22 amino acids. From germline, CDR1 is GTSNPN and CDR2 SVGIG (reference sequence). The V end was cut by 0 bases, the J end by 6 bases, with 37 bases between. CDR3 bases: TGTGCCTGGAGTGTATGGCCCCCGAGGTTTGAGGGAGGAACCCGGGTGGTGGATACGCAGTATTTT. The encoded protein is CAWSVWPPRFEGGTRVVDTQYF.

This rearrangement joins TRBV5-8 to TRBJ1-3, with D unresolved. The CDR3 loop spans 14 amino acids. The germline V and J ends were trimmed by 7 bases and 1 base, with 12 bases remaining between them. Germline V CDR1 and CDR2: SGHTS, YDEGEE. In nucleotides, the CDR3 is TGTGCCAGCGTATCGGTTAAATCTGGAAACACCATATATTTT. This encodes CASVSVKSGNTIYF. Drawing the rest from reference TRBV5-8 and TRBJ1-3, the complete variable domain is EAGVTQSPTHLIKTRGQQATLRCSPISGHTSVYWYQQALGLGLQFLLWYDEGEERNRGNFPPRFSGRQFPNYSSELNVNALELEDSALYLCASVSVKSGNTIYFGEGSWLTVV.

The rearrangement links TRBV19 to TRBJ2-1; D is ambiguous. The CDR3 totals 13 residues. Trimming shortened V by 1 base and J by 4 bases, and 5 bases separated the two germline ends. The germline gives CDR1 LNHDA, CDR2 SQIVND (reference sequence). CDR3 in DNA: TGTGCCAGTAGTATAGTGTTATACAATGAGCAGTTCTTC. Encoded protein: CASSIVLYNEQFF.

The CDR3 sequence: CAWSVKGHLQPQHF. The CDR3, as DNA: TGTGCCTGGAGTGTAAAGGGACACCTTCAGCCCCAGCATTTT. J is TRBJ1-5 and V is TRBV30, with D possibly being TRBD1 (6 bases). Germline CDR1 GTSNPN, CDR2 SVGIG (reference sequence). V was cut by 0 bases and J by 6 bases, with 12 bases left in between. This CDR3 spans 14 amino acids. Using reference TRBV30 and TRBJ1-5 for the parts outside the CDR3, the full variable domain is SQTIHQWPATLVQPVGSPLSLECTVEGTSNPNLYWYRQAAGRGLQLLFYSVGIGQISSEVPQNLSASRPQDRQFILSSKKLLLSDSGFYLCAWSVKGHLQPQHFGDGTRLSIL.

This chain uses TRBV5-4 with TRBJ1-6; D is undetermined. The germline V gene has CDR1 SGHNT and CDR2 YYREEE (reference sequence). With 2 bases removed from V and 5 bases from J, the gap between germline ends came to 11 bases. The CDR3 covers 15 residues. The CDR3: CASSFSRPDNSPLHF. In DNA, the CDR3 is TGTGCCAGCAGCTTCTCTCGCCCAGATAATTCACCCCTCCACTTT. Full variable domain (outside the CDR3, taken from reference TRBV5-4 and TRBJ1-6): ETGVTQSPTHLIKTRGQQVTLRCSSQSGHNTVSWYQQALGQGPQFIFQYYREEENGRGNFPPRFSGLQFPNYSSELNVNALELDDSALYLCASSFSRPDNSPLHFGNGTRLTVT.

This chain links TRBV2 with TRBJ2-4, with 7 bases matching TRBD1. The J segment lost 0 bases and the V segment lost 8 bases, leaving 7 bases of the junction unmatched. The CDR3 extends over 15 amino acids. Germline V gene data show CDR1 as SNHLY and CDR2 as FYNNEI. CDR3 sequence reads: CASSNRGLAKNIQYF. The CDR3 nucleotides read TGTGCCAGCTCGAACAGGGGTCTAGCCAAAAACATTCAGTACTTC.

The chain carries TRBV19 and TRBJ2-5, with 7 nucleotides matching TRBD1. Germline CDR1 and CDR2: LNHDA and SQIVND (reference sequence). The V gene end was trimmed by 0 bases and the J gene end by 6 bases; junction bases not matched to a gene: 4. The CDR3 is 14 residues long. The CDR3 region is CASSIDQGEKTQYF. For the CDR3, the DNA is TGTGCCAGTAGTATAGATCAGGGGGAAAAGACCCAGTACTTC.

Written as DNA, the CDR3 is TGTGCCAGCAGCCCCACCGGGGCGAACACCGGGGAGCTGTTTTTT. Translation: CASSPTGANTGELFF. The chain employs TRBV9 and TRBJ2-2; the D gene is possibly TRBD2 (5 bases). CDR3 size: 15 residues. Germline values: CDR1 SGDLS, CDR2 YYNGEE. V was cut by 4 bases and J by 0 bases, with 10 bases left in between.

The chain uses TRBV7-2 and TRBJ2-3, with TRBD2 as a possible D gene (5 bases). Trimming stripped 1 base from V and 2 bases from J, with 16 bases between. CDR1 SGHTA and CDR2 FQGNSA come from the germline V gene. The CDR3 is 17 amino acids. In nucleotides, the CDR3 is TGTGCCAGCAGCTTAGAGTCCCGGACTGTTCACACAGATACGCAGTATTTT. It codes for CASSLESRTVHTDTQYF.

The chain carries TRBV4-1 and TRBJ2-5; D gene ambiguous. The J call may not be correct, given that the DNA end is closer to TRBJ2-7. The CDR3 spans 13 residues. The germline V gene has CDR1 MGHRA and CDR2 YSYEKL. The CDR3 DNA is TGCGCCAGCAGCCTAGATGTCTTTTACGAGCAGTACTTC. Protein: CASSLDVFYEQYF.

This sequence joins TRBV29-1 and TRBJ2-1, with TRBD2 matching over 12 bases. The trim removed 5 bases at V and 12 bases at J, leaving 8 bases unmatched. The CDR3 extends over 13 amino acids. Germline V CDR1 and CDR2: SQVTM, ANQGSEA. This CDR3 is CSVQGGLAGSQFF. Here the CDR3 DNA reads TGCAGCGTTCAGGGCGGACTAGCGGGGTCGCAGTTCTTC.

This rearrangement joins TRBV5-3 to TRBJ1-3, with TRBD1 as a possible D gene (6 bases). TRBV5-3 is classed as an ORF, of uncertain function. The CDR3 totals 16 residues. The V end lost 4 bases, the J end lost 0 bases, and 14 bases lay between the germline ends. The CDR3 protein is CARSQGQRISGNTIYF. The CDR3 nucleotides are TGTGCCAGAAGCCAAGGACAGCGAATCTCTGGAAACACCATATATTTT.

V is TRBV6-1 and J is TRBJ2-3, with 9 nucleotides matching TRBD2. Germline V gene data show CDR1 as MNHNS and CDR2 as SASEGT. CDR3 length: 18 residues. Trimming took 2 bases from V and 4 from J; bases not matched to a gene: 13. CDR3 nucleotides: TGTGCCAGCAGTGAAACACAGCGGGAGGCCCGAGGGGCAGATACGCAGTATTTT. Its translation is CASSETQREARGADTQYF.

The chain has TRBV4-3 and TRBJ2-7; D is unresolved. Per the germline V gene, CDR1 is LGHNA and CDR2 is YSLEER. This CDR3 is built from 12 residues. Trimming pared 0 bases from V and 3 bases from J, leaving 3 bases between. In nucleotides, the CDR3 is TGCGCCAGCAGCCAAGACAGCTACGAGCAGTACTTC. Residues: CASSQDSYEQYF.

The chain uses TRBV5-1 and TRBJ1-6, with D perhaps TRBD1 (5 bases). The germline V and J ends were trimmed by 4 bases and 5 bases, with 10 bases remaining between them. The CDR3 extends over 14 amino acids. Germline V CDR1 and CDR2: SGHRS, YFSETQ. CDR3 in amino acids: CASSAGNDNSPLHF. The CDR3 DNA follows: TGCGCCAGCAGCGCAGGGAATGATAATTCACCCCTCCACTTT.

The chain combines TRBV5-1 with TRBJ2-7, with D tentatively TRBD2 (5 bases). The CDR3 extends over 14 amino acids. Trimming removed 4 bases from V and 4 bases from J, with 15 bases in between. Germline V lookup: CDR1 SGHRS, CDR2 YFSETQ. The CDR3 DNA sequence: TGCGCCAGCAGCATACTGGACTCGGGTTACGAGCAGTACTTC. Translation: CASSILDSGYEQYF. Using reference TRBV5-1 and TRBJ2-7 for the parts outside the CDR3, the full variable domain is KAGVTQTPRYLIKTRGQQVTLSCSPISGHRSVSWYQQTPGQGLQFLFEYFSETQRNKGNFPGRFSGRQFSNSRSEMNVSTLELGDSALYLCASSILDSGYEQYFGPGTRLTVT.

The chain uses TRBV27 and TRBJ2-1, with a possible D match to TRBD1 (5 bases). The CDR3 sequence is 13 residues long. Per germline, CDR1 MNHEY and CDR2 SMNVEV (reference sequence). The V and J ends lost 3 bases and 3 bases respectively, with 6 bases between them. CDR3 sequence: CASSFQGYNEQFF. CDR3 sequence (DNA): TGTGCCAGCAGTTTTCAGGGCTACAATGAGCAGTTCTTC.

This chain connects TRBV25-1 to TRBJ2-5; TRBD2 is a possible D gene (6 bases). The DNA end is more similar to TRBJ2-7, so the J call may be wrong. This CDR3 has 15 residues. CDR1 is MGHDK and CDR2 is SYGVNS in the germline V gene. The CDR3 spells CASSETSWRPYEQYF. The CDR3 DNA sequence: TGTGCCAGCAGTGAAACTAGCTGGAGACCCTACGAGCAGTACTTC.

The J gene is TRBJ2-5, the V gene TRBV5-1, with 9 bases aligning to TRBD1. TRBJ2-7 explains the end of the DNA better; the J call may be wrong. The length of the CDR3 is 15 residues. Germline values: CDR1 SGHRS, CDR2 YFSETQ. CDR3 bases: TGCGCCAGCAGCTATCAGGACCGGGACAGGGCCGAGCAGTACTTC. Its translation: CASSYQDRDRAEQYF.